The 2 T cell receptor beta chains below come from one sample, sequenced in a study of shared clonotypes between healthy human individuals (dated by TCRdb to the early 2020s). Library construction relied on the immunoSEQ multiplex PCR assay. Imported from immuneACCESS, the table was reduced by TCRdb to in-frame sequences with V and J called. These copies leave out some clones; in studies compared against another copy, an unresolved V gene accounts for under half, and the cause of the remainder is not known. Here the sample has approximately 1,000,000 clones; approximately 80% occur a single time. The top ten constitute roughly 0.83% of the sample. The sample taken for sequencing was memory CD4+ T cells from PBMCs. Interpreted using the paper, the cell subset or site label stands for: CD45RA-negative fraction. These receptors came from a young man in good health. Some clones in this sample may be carry-over from other donors' samples.

This clone is a singleton in its sample. V usage is TRBV13 and J usage is TRBJ2-2; D is ambiguous. CDR3 length equals 16 residues. Trimming took 2 bases from V and 1 from J, leaving 11 bases between them. Germline CDR1 and CDR2: PRHDT and FYEKMQ (reference sequence). CDR3 in DNA: TGTGCCAGCAGCTTATCGAAGGGTCGGAACACCGGGGAGCTGTTTTTT. This gives the protein CASSLSKGRNTGELFF.

This rearrangement joins TRBV10-3 to TRBJ2-6; D uncertain. Germline assignment: CDR1 ENHRY and CDR2 SYGVKD. The CDR3 extends over 13 amino acids. Trimming shortened V by 10 bases and J by 1 base, and 8 bases separated the two germline ends. CDR3 coding DNA: TGTGCCACACTTGTATCTGGGGCCAACGTCCTGACTTTC. This encodes CATLVSGANVLTF.